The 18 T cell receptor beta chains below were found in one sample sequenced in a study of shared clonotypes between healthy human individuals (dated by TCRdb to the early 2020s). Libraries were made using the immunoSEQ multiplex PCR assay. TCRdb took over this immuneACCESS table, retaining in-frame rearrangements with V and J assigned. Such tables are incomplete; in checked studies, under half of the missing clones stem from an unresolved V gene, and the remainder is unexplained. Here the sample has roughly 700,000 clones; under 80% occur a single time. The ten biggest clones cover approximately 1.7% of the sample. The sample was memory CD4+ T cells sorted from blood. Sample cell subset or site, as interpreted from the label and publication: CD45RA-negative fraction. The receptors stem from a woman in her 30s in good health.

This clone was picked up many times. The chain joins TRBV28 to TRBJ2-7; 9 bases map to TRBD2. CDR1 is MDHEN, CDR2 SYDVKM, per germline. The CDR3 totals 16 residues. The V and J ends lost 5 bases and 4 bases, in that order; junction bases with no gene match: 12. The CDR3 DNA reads TGTGCCAGCAGTCGTAGTATAGCGGGAGTTAGTTACGAGCAGTACTTC. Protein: CASSRSIAGVSYEQYF.

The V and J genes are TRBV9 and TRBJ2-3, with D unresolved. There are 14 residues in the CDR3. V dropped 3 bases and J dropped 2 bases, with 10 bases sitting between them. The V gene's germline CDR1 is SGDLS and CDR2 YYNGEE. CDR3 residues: CASSGTGYTDTQYF. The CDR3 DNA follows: TGTGCCAGCAGCGGTACGGGTTACACAGATACGCAGTATTTT.

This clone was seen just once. The CDR3 region is CASSLDQGRAFF. In DNA form, the CDR3 reads TGTGCCAGCAGCTTGGATCAGGGTAGAGCTTTCTTT. This chain links TRBV5-5 with TRBJ1-1, with D maybe TRBD1 (5 bases). CDR1 SGHKS and CDR2 YYEKEE come from the germline V gene (reference sequence). The CDR3 covers 12 residues. V was trimmed by 0 bases and J by 10 bases, leaving 10 bases between them. Based on the CDR3 plus reference TRBV5-5 and TRBJ1-1, the full variable domain is DAGVTQSPTHLIKTRGQQVTLRCSPISGHKSVSWYQQVLGQGPQFIFQYYEKEERGRGNFPDRFSARQFPNYSSELNVNALLLGDSALYLCASSLDQGRAFFGQGTRLTVV.

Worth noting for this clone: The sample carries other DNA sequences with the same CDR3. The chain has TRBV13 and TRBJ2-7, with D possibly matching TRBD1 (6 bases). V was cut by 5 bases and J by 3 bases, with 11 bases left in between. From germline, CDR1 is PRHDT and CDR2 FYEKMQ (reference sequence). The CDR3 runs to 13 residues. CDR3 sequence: CASSLRQDYEQYF. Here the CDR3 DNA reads TGTGCCAGCAGCCTCCGACAGGACTACGAGCAGTACTTC.

The CDR3 sequence: CASSPGTGYQPQHF. CDR3 coding DNA: TGTGCCAGCAGTCCCGGGACAGGGTATCAGCCCCAGCATTTT. This rearrangement joins TRBV7-9 to TRBJ1-5; TRBD1 aligns across 9 bases. V lost 6 bases, J lost 5 bases, and 5 bases stayed unmatched. The CDR3 sequence is 14 residues long. Germline V gene sequence: CDR1 SEHNR, CDR2 FQNEAQ (reference sequence).

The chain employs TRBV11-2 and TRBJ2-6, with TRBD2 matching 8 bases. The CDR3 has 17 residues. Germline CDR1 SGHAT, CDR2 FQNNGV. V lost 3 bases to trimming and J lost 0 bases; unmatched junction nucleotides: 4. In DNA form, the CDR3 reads TGTGCCAGCAGCTTGGGACTAGTCCTCTCTGGGGCCAACGTCCTGACTTTC. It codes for CASSLGLVLSGANVLTF.

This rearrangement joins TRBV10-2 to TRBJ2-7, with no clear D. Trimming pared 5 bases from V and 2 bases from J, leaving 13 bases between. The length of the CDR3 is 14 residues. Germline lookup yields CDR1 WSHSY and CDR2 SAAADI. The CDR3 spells CASSSSDVTYEQYF. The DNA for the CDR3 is TGCGCCAGCAGTAGCTCGGATGTAACCTACGAGCAGTACTTC.

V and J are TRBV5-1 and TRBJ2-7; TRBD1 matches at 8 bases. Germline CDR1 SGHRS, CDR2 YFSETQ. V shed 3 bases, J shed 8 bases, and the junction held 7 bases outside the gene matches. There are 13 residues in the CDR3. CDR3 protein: CASSSQGGSKQYF. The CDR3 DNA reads TGCGCCAGCAGCTCACAGGGGGGTAGTAAGCAGTACTTC.

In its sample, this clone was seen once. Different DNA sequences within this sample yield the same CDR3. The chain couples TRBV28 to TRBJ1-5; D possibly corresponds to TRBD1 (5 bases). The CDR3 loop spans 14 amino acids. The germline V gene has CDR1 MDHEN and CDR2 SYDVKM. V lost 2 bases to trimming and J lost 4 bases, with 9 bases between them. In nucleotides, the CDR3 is TGTGCCAGCAGTTTAGACGGGACTAATCAGCCCCAGCATTTT. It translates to CASSLDGTNQPQHF.

DNA for the CDR3: TGTGCCAGCAGAACCCAACAGGGCACAGATACGCAGTATTTT. It translates to CASRTQQGTDTQYF. The chain recombines TRBV5-4 with TRBJ2-3, with D possibly being TRBD1 (5 bases). Germline assignment: CDR1 SGHNT and CDR2 YYREEE (reference sequence). V was pared by 5 bases and J by 1 base, with 11 bases between. The CDR3 extends over 14 amino acids.

The CDR3 loop is CASSEGTSAETQYF. CDR3 in DNA: TGTGCCAGCAGTGAAGGGACTAGCGCGGAGACCCAGTACTTC. The chain joins TRBV2 to TRBJ2-5, with TRBD2 matching 9 bases. Trimming cost V 1 base and J 5 bases; bases outside gene matches: 2. The germline CDR1 and CDR2 sequences are SNHLY and FYNNEI. CDR3 length: 14 residues. Filled out from reference TRBV2 and TRBJ2-5, the complete variable domain reads EPEVTQTPSHQVTQMGQEVILRCVPISNHLYFYWYRQILGQKVEFLVSFYNNEISEKSEIFDDQFSVERPDGSNFTLKIRSTKLEDSAMYFCASSEGTSAETQYFGPGTRLLVL.

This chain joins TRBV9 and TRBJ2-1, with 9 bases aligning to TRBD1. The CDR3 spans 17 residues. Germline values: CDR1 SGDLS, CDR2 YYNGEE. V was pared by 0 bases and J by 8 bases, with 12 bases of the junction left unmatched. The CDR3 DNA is TGTGCCAGCAGCGTAGTTTGCCGGACAGGGGAATGCGATGAGCAGTTCTTC. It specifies CASSVVCRTGECDEQFF.

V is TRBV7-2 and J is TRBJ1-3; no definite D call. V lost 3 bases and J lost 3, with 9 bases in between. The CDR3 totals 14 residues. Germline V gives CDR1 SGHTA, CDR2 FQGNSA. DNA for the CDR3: TGTGCCAGCAGCTTTCTCAATGATGGAAACACCATATATTTT. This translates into CASSFLNDGNTIYF.

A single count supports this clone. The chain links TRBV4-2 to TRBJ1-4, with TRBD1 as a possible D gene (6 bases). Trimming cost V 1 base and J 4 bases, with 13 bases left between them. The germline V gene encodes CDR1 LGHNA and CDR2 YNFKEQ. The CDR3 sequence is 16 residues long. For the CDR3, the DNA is TGTGCCAGCAGCCAAGCTAAGGAGGGGGGTAATGAAAAACTGTTTTTT. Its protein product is CASSQAKEGGNEKLFF.

In DNA form, the CDR3 reads TGTGCCACCAAACTAGCGGGAGGGCATGCTGATACGCAGTATTTT. Translating gives CATKLAGGHADTQYF. The chain recombines TRBV28 with TRBJ2-3; the match to TRBD2 covers 13 bases. V shed 10 bases and J 6 bases; nucleotides not matched to a gene: 10. This CDR3 contains 15 residues. CDR1 and CDR2 from the germline V gene are MDHEN and SYDVKM.

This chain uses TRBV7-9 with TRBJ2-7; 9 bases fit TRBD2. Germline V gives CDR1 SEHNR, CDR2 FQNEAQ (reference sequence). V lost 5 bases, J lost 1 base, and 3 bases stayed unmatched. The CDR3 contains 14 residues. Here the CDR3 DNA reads TGTGCCAGCAGCCCTAGCGGGAAATCCTACGAGCAGTACTTC. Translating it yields CASSPSGKSYEQYF.

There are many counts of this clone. CDR3 DNA: TGCGCCAGCAGCAAGGACGTAGGCAATCAGCCCCAGCATTTT. Amino acid sequence: CASSKDVGNQPQHF. V usage is TRBV5-1 and J usage is TRBJ1-5; D call uncertain. CDR1 SGHRS and CDR2 YFSETQ come from the germline V gene. V was trimmed by 4 bases and J by 2 bases, leaving 10 bases between them. CDR3 length: 14 amino acids.

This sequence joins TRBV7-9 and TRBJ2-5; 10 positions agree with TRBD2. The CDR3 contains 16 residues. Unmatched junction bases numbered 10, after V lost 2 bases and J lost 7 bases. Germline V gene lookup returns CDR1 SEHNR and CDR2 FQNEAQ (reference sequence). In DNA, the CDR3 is TGTGCCAGCAGCTTATCTCTAGCGGGAGACCGGGGGACCCAGTACTTC. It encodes CASSLSLAGDRGTQYF.